Sequencing of this T cell receptor (beta chain) was carried out in a study of Graves' ophthalmopathy and Graves' hyperthyroidism. In its sample, this clonotype was seen a few times. Its antigen is unidentified. As the template, RNA transcripts were used to amplify TCR beta CDR3 regions. HTBI-primed RT-PCR formed the first round, and a multiplex PCR formed the second. TCRdb reprocessed the multiplex PCR reads with MiXCR, giving one entry per CDR3 protein. The sample gives 560,000 or so distinct CDR3 sequences, under 45% of which show up once; over 3.5% is in the top ten. Broader study findings: Thyroid clonotypes that were expanded above 0.001 frequency mostly also appeared in blood. In predicting ophthalmopathy progression, the model reached approximately 70% sensitivity and roughly 74% specificity. Cross-validated, the 13-signature model showed 87.88%/81.08% sensitivity/specificity, and 80%/75% in the test set.

This CDR3 region has 15 residues. Deletions cut 1 base from V and 4 bases from J, with 14 bases between. Germline V lookup: CDR1 DFQATT, CDR2 SNEGSKA (reference sequence). Exclusion applied to patients with other autoimmune diseases, uncontrolled infections, pregnancy or lactation. This sequence originates from an adult man with Graves' hyperthyroidism. This chain links TRBV20-1 with TRBJ1-5; D is uncertain. The sequencing input was peripheral blood or thyroid tissue (not recorded which). DNA for the CDR3: TGCAGTGCTAGAGTTGGCGGGATCTCAAATCAGCCCCAGCATTTT. Translation gives CSARVGGISNQPQHF.